The entry that follows covers one TCR beta chain sequence. As yet, its antigen is unknown. TCR beta libraries were built with iRepertoire HTBI primers and Arm-PCR of CDR3 regions. Each CDR3 protein is one row after TCRdb ran MiXCR on the multiplex PCR reads. The sample carries 680,000 or so distinct CDR3 sequences, roughly 15% recorded once. This entry belongs to a study of regulatory T cells in long-lasting Graves disease. Findings of the study overall: There were preferences for TRBV28, TRBJ1-2 and TRBJ2-5 in persistent disease.

Documented time point: newly diagnosed GD, antithyroid drugs for less than 3 months. PBMC RNA served as the TCR library source. Germline-derived CDR1 and CDR2 are KGHDR and SFDVKD. There are 17 residues in the CDR3. Trimming left V 3 bases short and J 2 bases short, with 17 bases between. These data are also associated with another study on T cells in Graves' hyperthyroidism and ophthalmopathy. That study adds: First-round RT-PCR of the TCR CDR3 relied on the HTBI primer set. Ophthalmopathy was identified by the model a median 6.5 months ahead of onset.

Sample: peripheral blood mononuclear cells (PBMCs), taken at new diagnosis, from a patient treated with antithyroid drugs. This receptor was identified in a woman younger than 45 with Graves disease. The J gene is TRBJ2-3, the V gene TRBV24-1; perhaps TRBD1 as D (5 bases). CDR3 sequence (DNA): TGTGCCACCAGTGATACGACTCAGGGCTTATACACAGATACGCAGTATTTT. Amino acid sequence: CATSDTTQGLYTDTQYF.